This TCR beta chain is from a study of blood T cell repertoires in COVID-19. About the research overall: The origin of the acute and convalescent COVID-19 samples was the United States, Italy and Spain. T cells, B-cell-depleted T cells, or PBMCs supplied cDNA or gDNA.

Germline-derived CDR1 and CDR2 are SGHDT and YYEEEE. CDR3 size: 15 residues. V was shortened by 0 bases and J by 0 bases, with 7 bases between the two germline ends. In the study's own analysis: Counts of nucleated cells, estimated from reference gene primer amplification, were obtained. This table comes from immunoSEQ multiplex PCR, and its TCRdb copy is limited to in-frame clones, with some not included. V, J and clone size reflect that table, while D and trimming were determined from the DNA. The table records around 150,000 clones, 65% to 85% of them present only once. The chain recombines TRBV5-6 with TRBJ1-5; D remains ambiguous. Sequencing was performed on peripheral blood. This TCR came from a woman aged 45-59 years with acute or convalescent COVID-19. This CDR3 is CASSLAGDSNQPQHF. The CDR3 nucleotides read TGTGCCAGCAGCTTGGCGGGAGATAGCAATCAGCCCCAGCATTTT.